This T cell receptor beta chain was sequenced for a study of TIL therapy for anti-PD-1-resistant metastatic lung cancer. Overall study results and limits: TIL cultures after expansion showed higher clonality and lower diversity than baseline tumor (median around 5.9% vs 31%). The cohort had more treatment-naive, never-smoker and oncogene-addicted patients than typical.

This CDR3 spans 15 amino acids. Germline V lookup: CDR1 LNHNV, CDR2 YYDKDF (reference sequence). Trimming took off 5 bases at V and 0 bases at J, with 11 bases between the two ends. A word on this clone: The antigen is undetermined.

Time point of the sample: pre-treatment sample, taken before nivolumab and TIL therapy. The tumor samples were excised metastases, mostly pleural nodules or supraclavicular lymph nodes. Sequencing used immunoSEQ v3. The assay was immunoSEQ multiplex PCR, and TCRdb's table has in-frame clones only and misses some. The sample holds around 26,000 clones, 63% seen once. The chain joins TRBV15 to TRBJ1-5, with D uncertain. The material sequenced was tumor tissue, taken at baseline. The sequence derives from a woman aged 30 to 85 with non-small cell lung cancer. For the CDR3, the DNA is TGTGCCACCAGCTCCCGGGATACTAGCAATCAGCCCCAGCATTTT. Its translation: CATSSRDTSNQPQHF.